This T cell receptor (beta chain) was documented in a study of blood T cells in healthy people across ages. General study points: Leaving the PBMCs unsorted stopped any conclusive comparison of naive versus antigen-experienced cells.

Sample-barcoded 5' priming and a J-beta primer mix drove a second PCR of roughly 7 to 11 cycles. TCRdb re-analysed the 5' RACE reads in MiXCR, keeping a single row per CDR3 protein. The sample gives 650,000 to 1,000,000 distinct CDR3 sequences, about 36% of which show up once; roughly 13% is in the top ten. Every donor contributed roughly 10 milliliters of peripheral blood by blood draw. The table lists this clonotype with a few counts. Its antigen is undetermined. CDR1 is SEHNR and CDR2 is FQNEAQ in the germline V gene (reference sequence). J gave up 4 bases and V 3 bases, and 5 bases lay outside the gene matches. The CDR3 has 15 residues.

J is TRBJ2-5 and V is TRBV7-9; 10 bases fit TRBD2. The sample consisted of blood. This clonotype was obtained from a man between 18 and 29 years old in good health. The CDR3 region has the DNA TGTGCCAGCAGCTTTTGGACTAGCGGCGGAGAGACCCAGTACTTC. This encodes CASSFWTSGGETQYF.